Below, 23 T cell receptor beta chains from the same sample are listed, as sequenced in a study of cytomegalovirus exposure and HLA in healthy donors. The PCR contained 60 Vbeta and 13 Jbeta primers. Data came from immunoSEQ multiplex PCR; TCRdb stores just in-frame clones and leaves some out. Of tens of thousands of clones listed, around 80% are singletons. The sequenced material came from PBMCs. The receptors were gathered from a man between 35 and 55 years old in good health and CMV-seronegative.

CDR3 nucleotides: TGTGCCAGCAGTCGACTGGACAGGGGAGGAAACACCATATATTTT. It translates to CASSRLDRGGNTIYF. This chain uses TRBV9 with TRBJ1-3, with 9 bases fitting TRBD1. Per the germline V gene, CDR1 is SGDLS and CDR2 is YYNGEE. V was clipped by 5 bases and J by 4 bases; unmatched bases: 7. The CDR3 totals 15 residues.

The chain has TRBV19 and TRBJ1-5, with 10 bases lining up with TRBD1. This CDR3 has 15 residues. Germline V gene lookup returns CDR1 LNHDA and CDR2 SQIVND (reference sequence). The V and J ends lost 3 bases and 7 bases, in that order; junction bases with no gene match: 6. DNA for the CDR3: TGTGCCAGTAGTATCGCCGGGACAGGGGACCAGCCCCAGCATTTT. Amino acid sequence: CASSIAGTGDQPQHF.

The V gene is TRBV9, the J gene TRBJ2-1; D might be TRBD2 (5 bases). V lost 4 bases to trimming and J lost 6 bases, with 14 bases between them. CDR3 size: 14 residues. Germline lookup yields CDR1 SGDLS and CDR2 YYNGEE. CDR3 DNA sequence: TGTGCCAGCAGCACCGGACTCCCTCCCAATGAGCAGTTCTTC. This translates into CASSTGLPPNEQFF.

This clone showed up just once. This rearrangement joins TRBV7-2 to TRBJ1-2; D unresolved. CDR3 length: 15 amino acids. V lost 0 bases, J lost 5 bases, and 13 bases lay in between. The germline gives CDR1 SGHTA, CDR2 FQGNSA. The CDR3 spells CASSLAERQRYGYTF. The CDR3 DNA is TGTGCCAGCAGCTTAGCCGAAAGGCAGCGTTATGGCTACACCTTC.

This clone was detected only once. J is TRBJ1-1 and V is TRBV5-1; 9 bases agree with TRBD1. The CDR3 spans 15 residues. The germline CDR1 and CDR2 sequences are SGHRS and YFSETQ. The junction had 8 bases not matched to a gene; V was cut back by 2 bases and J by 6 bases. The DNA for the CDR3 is TGCGCCAGCAGCTTCAAGGGAGGGGACAGGGCTGAAGCTTTCTTT. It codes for CASSFKGGDRAEAFF.

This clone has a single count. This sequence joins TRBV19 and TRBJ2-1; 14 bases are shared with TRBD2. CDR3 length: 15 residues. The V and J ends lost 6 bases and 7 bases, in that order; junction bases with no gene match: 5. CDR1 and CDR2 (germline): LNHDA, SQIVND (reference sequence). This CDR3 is CASSRGLAGVNEQFF. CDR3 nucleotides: TGTGCCAGTAGCCGGGGACTAGCGGGGGTTAATGAGCAGTTCTTC. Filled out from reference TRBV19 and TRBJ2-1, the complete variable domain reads DGGITQSPKYLFRKEGQNVTLSCEQNLNHDAMYWYRQDPGQGLRLIYYSQIVNDFQKGDIAEGYSVSREKKESFPLTVTSAQKNPTAFYLCASSRGLAGVNEQFFGPGTRLTVL.

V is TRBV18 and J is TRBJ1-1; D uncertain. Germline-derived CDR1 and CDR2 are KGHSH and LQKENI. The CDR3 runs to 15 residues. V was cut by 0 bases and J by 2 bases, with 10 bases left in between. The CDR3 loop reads CASSPPMTVNTEAFF. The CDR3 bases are TGTGCCAGCTCACCACCGATGACTGTCAACACTGAAGCTTTCTTT.

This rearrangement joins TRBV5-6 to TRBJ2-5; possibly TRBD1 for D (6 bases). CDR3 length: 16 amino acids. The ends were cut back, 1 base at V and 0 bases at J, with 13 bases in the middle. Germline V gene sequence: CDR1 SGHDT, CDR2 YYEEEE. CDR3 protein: CASSLFGGSYQETQYF. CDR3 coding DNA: TGTGCCAGCAGCTTGTTTGGGGGCTCGTACCAAGAGACCCAGTACTTC.

CDR3 residues: CASSRWTSPQGDEQYF. For the CDR3, the DNA is TGTGCCAGCTCCCGGTGGACTAGCCCCCAGGGGGATGAGCAGTACTTC. V and J are TRBV27 and TRBJ2-7, with a possible D match to TRBD2 (8 bases). In germline, CDR1 is MNHEY, CDR2 SMNVEV (reference sequence). V lost 8 bases and J 7 bases, leaving 27 bases between the germline ends. The CDR3 totals 16 residues.

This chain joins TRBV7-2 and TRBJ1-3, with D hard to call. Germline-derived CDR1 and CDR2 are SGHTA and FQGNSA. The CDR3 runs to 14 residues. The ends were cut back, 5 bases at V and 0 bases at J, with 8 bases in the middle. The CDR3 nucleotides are TGTGCCAGCAGCAGAGGTCTCTCTGGAAACACCATATATTTT. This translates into CASSRGLSGNTIYF.

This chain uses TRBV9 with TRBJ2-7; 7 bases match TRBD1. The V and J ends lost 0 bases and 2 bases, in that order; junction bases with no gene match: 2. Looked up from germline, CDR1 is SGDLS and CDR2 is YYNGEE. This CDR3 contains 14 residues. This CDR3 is CASSVGQGTYEQYF. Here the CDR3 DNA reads TGTGCCAGCAGCGTAGGACAGGGTACCTACGAGCAGTACTTC.

The chain's CDR3 is CASSESKRGGYEQYF. Written as DNA, the CDR3 is TGCGCCAGCAGTGAGTCAAAGCGCGGGGGCTACGAGCAGTACTTC. The V call is TRBV10-1, the J call TRBJ2-7; TRBD2 matches at 7 bases. Germline V gene lookup returns CDR1 WNHNN and CDR2 SYGVQD (reference sequence). This CDR3 region has 15 residues. V was clipped by 0 bases and J by 3 bases; unmatched bases: 5.

The chain's CDR3 is CASSEASGSSSYNEQFF. As DNA, the CDR3 is TGTGCCAGCAGTGAGGCTAGCGGGAGCAGCTCCTACAATGAGCAGTTCTTC. The chain has TRBV6-1 and TRBJ2-1; 10 bases agree with TRBD2. J was trimmed by 0 bases and V by 3 bases; bases with no gene match: 5. The CDR3 is 17 amino acids. Per the germline V gene, CDR1 is MNHNS and CDR2 is SASEGT.

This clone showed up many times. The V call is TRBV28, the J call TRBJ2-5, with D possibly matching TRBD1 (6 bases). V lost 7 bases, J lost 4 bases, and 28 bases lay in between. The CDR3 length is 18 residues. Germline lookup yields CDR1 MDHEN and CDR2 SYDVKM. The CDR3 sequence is CASTSYPFRGNFRETQYF. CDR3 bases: TGTGCCAGCACCAGTTATCCATTCAGGGGAAACTTCCGAGAGACCCAGTACTTC.

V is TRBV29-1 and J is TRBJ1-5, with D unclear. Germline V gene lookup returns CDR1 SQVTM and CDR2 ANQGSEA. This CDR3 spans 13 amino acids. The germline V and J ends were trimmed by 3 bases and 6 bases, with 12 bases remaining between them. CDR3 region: CSVEGGAGQPQHF. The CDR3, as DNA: TGCAGCGTTGAGGGTGGTGCGGGTCAGCCCCAGCATTTT.

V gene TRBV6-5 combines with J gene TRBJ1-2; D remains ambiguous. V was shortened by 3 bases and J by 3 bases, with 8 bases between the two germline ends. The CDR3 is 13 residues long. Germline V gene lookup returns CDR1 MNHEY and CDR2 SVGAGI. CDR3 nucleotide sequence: TGTGCCAGCAGTTATGGCCCTGACTATGGCTACACCTTC. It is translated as CASSYGPDYGYTF.

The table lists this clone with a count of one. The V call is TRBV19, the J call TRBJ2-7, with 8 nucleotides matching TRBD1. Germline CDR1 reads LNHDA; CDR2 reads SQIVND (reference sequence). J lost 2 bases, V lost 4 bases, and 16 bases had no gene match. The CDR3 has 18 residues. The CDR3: CASSTPPGTGGTTYEQYF. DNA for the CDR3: TGTGCCAGTAGTACCCCCCCCGGTACAGGGGGTACGACCTACGAGCAGTACTTC.

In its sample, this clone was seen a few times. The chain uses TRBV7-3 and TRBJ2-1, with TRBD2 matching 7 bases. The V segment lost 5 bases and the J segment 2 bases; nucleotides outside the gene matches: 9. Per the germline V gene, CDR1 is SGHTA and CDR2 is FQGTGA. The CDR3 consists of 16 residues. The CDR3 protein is CASSAEGRGPYNEQFF. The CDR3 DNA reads TGTGCCAGCAGCGCAGAAGGGAGGGGTCCCTACAATGAGCAGTTCTTC.

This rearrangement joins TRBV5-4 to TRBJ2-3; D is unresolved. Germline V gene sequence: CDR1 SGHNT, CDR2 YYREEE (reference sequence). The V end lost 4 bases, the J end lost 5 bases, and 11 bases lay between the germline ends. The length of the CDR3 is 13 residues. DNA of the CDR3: TGTGCCAGCAGCCCATCCGTCGGAGATACGCAGTATTTT. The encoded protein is CASSPSVGDTQYF.

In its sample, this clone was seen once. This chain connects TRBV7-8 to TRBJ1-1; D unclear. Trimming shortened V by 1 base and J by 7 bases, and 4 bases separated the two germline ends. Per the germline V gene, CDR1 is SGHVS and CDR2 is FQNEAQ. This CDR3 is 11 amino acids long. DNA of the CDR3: TGTGCCAGCAGCTTAGGTATTGAAGCTTTCTTT. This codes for CASSLGIEAFF.

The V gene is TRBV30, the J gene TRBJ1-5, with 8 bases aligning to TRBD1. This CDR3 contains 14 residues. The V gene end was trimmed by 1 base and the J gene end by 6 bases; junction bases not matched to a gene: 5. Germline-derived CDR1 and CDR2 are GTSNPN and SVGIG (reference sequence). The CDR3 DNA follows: TGTGCCTGGAGTGGGGCAGGGGGCTTTCAGCCCCAGCATTTT. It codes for CAWSGAGGFQPQHF. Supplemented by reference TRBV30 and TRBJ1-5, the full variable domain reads SQTIHQWPATLVQPVGSPLSLECTVEGTSNPNLYWYRQAAGRGLQLLFYSVGIGQISSEVPQNLSASRPQDRQFILSSKKLLLSDSGFYLCAWSGAGGFQPQHFGDGTRLSIL.

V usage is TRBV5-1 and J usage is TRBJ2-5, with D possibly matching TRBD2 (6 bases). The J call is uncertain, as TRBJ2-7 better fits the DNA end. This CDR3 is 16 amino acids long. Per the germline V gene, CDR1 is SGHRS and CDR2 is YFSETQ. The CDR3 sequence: CASSLAGGTRPYEQYF. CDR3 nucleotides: TGCGCCAGCAGCTTGGCGGGCGGGACCCGTCCCTACGAGCAGTACTTC.

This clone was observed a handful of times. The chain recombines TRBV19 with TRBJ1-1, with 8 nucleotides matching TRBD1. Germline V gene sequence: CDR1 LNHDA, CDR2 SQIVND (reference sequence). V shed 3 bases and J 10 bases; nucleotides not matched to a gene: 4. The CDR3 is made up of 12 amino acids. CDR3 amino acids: CASSIRTGTAFF. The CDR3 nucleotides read TGTGCCAGTAGTATCCGGACAGGGACAGCTTTCTTT. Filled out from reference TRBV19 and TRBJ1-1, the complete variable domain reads DGGITQSPKYLFRKEGQNVTLSCEQNLNHDAMYWYRQDPGQGLRLIYYSQIVNDFQKGDIAEGYSVSREKKESFPLTVTSAQKNPTAFYLCASSIRTGTAFFGQGTRLTVV.